A selection of T cell receptor beta chains follows, all from one sample in a study of early T cells in non-severe SARS-CoV-2 infection. TCRdb re-called the 5' RACE reads with MiXCR, one entry per CDR3 protein. The table includes around 40,000 distinct CDR3 sequences, roughly 5.7% detected once. Sequencing used whole blood. These TCRs come from an adult who was a healthcare worker with PCR-confirmed SARS-CoV-2 infection or an uninfected control (not recorded which). Both conserved end residues are part of each CDR3. A D gene is named only where the DNA matches it firmly. The size field is filled for only some rows; it gives once, few, many or a size class.

v_gene: TRBV29-1; abundance: few; d_gene: TRBD1; j_gene: TRBJ2-2; CDR3nt: TGCAGCGTTCTCAGGGGGCACACCGGGGAGCTGTTTTTT; CDR3aa: CSVLRGHTGELFF
v_gene: TRBV27; abundance: many; d_gene: -; j_gene: TRBJ2-5; CDR3nt: TGTGCCAGCAGCCCCGTGGCCCTGGGAGAGACCCAGTACTTC; CDR3aa: CASSPVALGETQYF
v_gene: TRBV29-1; abundance: many; d_gene: -; j_gene: TRBJ2-5; CDR3nt: TGCAGCGTTGTTGGTTTTCAAGAGACCCAGTACTTC; CDR3aa: CSVVGFQETQYF
v_gene: TRBV15; abundance: few; d_gene: -; j_gene: TRBJ1-3; CDR3nt: TGTGCCACCAGCAGAGATTCGCGGACCTCTGGAAACACCATATATTTT; CDR3aa: CATSRDSRTSGNTIYF
v_gene: TRBV3-1; abundance: -; d_gene: TRBD2; j_gene: TRBJ2-3; CDR3nt: TGTGCCAGCAGCCCCTGGACTAGCGGCGTGACGCAGTATTTT; CDR3aa: CASSPWTSGVTQYF
v_gene: TRBV20-1; abundance: few; d_gene: -; j_gene: TRBJ1-2; CDR3nt: TGCAGAGTACAGGACAACTATGGCTACACCTTC; CDR3aa: CRVQDNYGYTF
v_gene: TRBV12-3/TRBV12-4; abundance: few; d_gene: -; j_gene: TRBJ1-2; CDR3nt: TGTGCCAGCAGTCCTTCCGCTCCGACCGGGTTGTATGGCTACACCTTC; CDR3aa: CASSPSAPTGLYGYTF
v_gene: TRBV12-3/TRBV12-4; abundance: -; d_gene: TRBD2; j_gene: TRBJ2-1; CDR3nt: TGTGCCAGCAGTTCCCAGCGGGAGCCCTACAATGAGCAGTTCTTC; CDR3aa: CASSSQREPYNEQFF
v_gene: TRBV7-9; abundance: many; d_gene: TRBD2; j_gene: TRBJ2-1; CDR3nt: TGTGCCAGCAACAACCCGGGGGGACTAGGAAACAATGAGCAGTTCTTC; CDR3aa: CASNNPGGLGNNEQFF
v_gene: TRBV20-1; abundance: -; d_gene: -; j_gene: TRBJ2-5; CDR3nt: TGCAGTGCTAGGCTGGAGACCCAGTACTTC; CDR3aa: CSARLETQYF
v_gene: TRBV12-3/TRBV12-4; abundance: -; d_gene: -; j_gene: TRBJ2-7; CDR3nt: TGTGCCAGCAGCGGCGGGTTTTACGAGCAGTACTTC; CDR3aa: CASSGGFYEQYF
v_gene: TRBV5-4; abundance: -; d_gene: -; j_gene: TRBJ1-4; CDR3nt: TGTGCCAGCAGCTTGGATAGGGTAGGAGAAAAACTGTTTTTT; CDR3aa: CASSLDRVGEKLFF
v_gene: TRBV10-3; abundance: many; d_gene: TRBD2; j_gene: TRBJ2-4; CDR3nt: TGTGCCATCTCCAGGACTAGCGGGAGGGAGGACATTCAGTACTTC; CDR3aa: CAISRTSGREDIQYF
v_gene: TRBV28; abundance: -; d_gene: TRBD2; j_gene: TRBJ2-4; CDR3nt: TGTGCCAGCAGTTCTACCTCCTGGGCGGGAGTTCCCATTCAGTACTTC; CDR3aa: CASSSTSWAGVPIQYF
v_gene: TRBV7-9; abundance: few; d_gene: -; j_gene: TRBJ2-1; CDR3nt: TGTGCCAGCAGCTTCGAGCCTGGTAATGAGCAGTTCTTC; CDR3aa: CASSFEPGNEQFF
v_gene: TRBV3-2; abundance: few; d_gene: -; j_gene: TRBJ2-1; CDR3nt: TGTGCCAGCAGCCAAGGTCATTCGCGGGAGACCTTAGAGCAGTTCTTC; CDR3aa: CASSQGHSRETLEQFF
v_gene: TRBV6-1; abundance: many; d_gene: -; j_gene: TRBJ2-2; CDR3nt: TGTGCCAGCAGTGACAGCCTGAACACCGGGGAGCTGTTTTTT; CDR3aa: CASSDSLNTGELFF
v_gene: TRBV24-1; abundance: -; d_gene: -; j_gene: TRBJ2-7; CDR3nt: TGTGCCACCACAAGGGACGGGAAGGACTACGAGCAGTACTTC; CDR3aa: CATTRDGKDYEQYF
v_gene: TRBV12-3/TRBV12-4; abundance: few; d_gene: TRBD2; j_gene: TRBJ2-7; CDR3nt: TGTGCCAGCAGTTCTCCCGGGACTAGCTCCTACGAGCAGTACTTC; CDR3aa: CASSSPGTSSYEQYF
v_gene: TRBV7-8; abundance: few; d_gene: -; j_gene: TRBJ2-1; CDR3nt: TGTGCCAGCAGCTTAGTCGGGACACTCCATGAGCAGTTCTTC; CDR3aa: CASSLVGTLHEQFF
v_gene: TRBV11-3; abundance: few; d_gene: -; j_gene: TRBJ2-3; CDR3nt: TGTGCCAGCAGCTTCGCTATTACAGATACGCAGTATTTT; CDR3aa: CASSFAITDTQYF
v_gene: TRBV6-1; abundance: -; d_gene: -; j_gene: TRBJ1-2; CDR3nt: TGTGCCAGCATACGGCGGAGCTATGGCTACACCTTC; CDR3aa: CASIRRSYGYTF
v_gene: TRBV7-7; abundance: many; d_gene: TRBD2; j_gene: TRBJ2-1; CDR3nt: TGTGCCAGCAGCTTAGGCTCGGGACTAGCGGCGGGAAATGAGCAGTTCTTC; CDR3aa: CASSLGSGLAAGNEQFF
v_gene: TRBV11-2; abundance: few; d_gene: -; j_gene: TRBJ2-7; CDR3nt: TGTGCCAGCAGCTGGAGTTACGAGCAGTACTTC; CDR3aa: CASSWSYEQYF
v_gene: TRBV7-2; abundance: -; d_gene: TRBD2; j_gene: TRBJ2-5; CDR3nt: TGTGCCAGCAGCTTAGGACTAGCAGAAGAGACCCAGTACTTC; CDR3aa: CASSLGLAEETQYF
v_gene: TRBV29-1; abundance: few; d_gene: -; j_gene: TRBJ2-1; CDR3nt: TGCAGCGCGGGACGGGAGCGGTTCAATGAGCAGTTCTTC; CDR3aa: CSAGRERFNEQFF
v_gene: TRBV7-9; abundance: many; d_gene: TRBD1; j_gene: TRBJ1-3; CDR3nt: TGTGCCAGCAAAAACCAGGGGGCAACTGGAAACACCATATATTTT; CDR3aa: CASKNQGATGNTIYF
v_gene: TRBV7-2; abundance: few; d_gene: TRBD1; j_gene: TRBJ1-4; CDR3nt: TGTGCCAGCAGCAGCAGACAGGGCCTTAATGAAAAACTGTTTTTT; CDR3aa: CASSSRQGLNEKLFF
v_gene: TRBV19; abundance: many; d_gene: -; j_gene: TRBJ1-5; CDR3nt: TGTGCCAGTAGTTTCATGGGCAATCAGCCCCAGCATTTT; CDR3aa: CASSFMGNQPQHF
v_gene: TRBV12-3/TRBV12-4; abundance: -; d_gene: TRBD1; j_gene: TRBJ1-5; CDR3nt: TGTGCCAGCAGTGGGGGACAGTTAATAAATCAGCCCCAGCATTTT; CDR3aa: CASSGGQLINQPQHF
v_gene: TRBV28; abundance: -; d_gene: -; j_gene: TRBJ1-5; CDR3nt: TGTGCCAGCAGCCTCGGACACGTTAGCAATCAGCCCCAGCATTTT; CDR3aa: CASSLGHVSNQPQHF
v_gene: TRBV28; abundance: few; d_gene: -; j_gene: TRBJ2-7; CDR3nt: TGTGCCAGCGAAGGGGGGTTTGGGACCTACGAGCAGTACTTC; CDR3aa: CASEGGFGTYEQYF
v_gene: TRBV9; abundance: -; d_gene: -; j_gene: TRBJ2-3; CDR3nt: TGTGCCAGCAGCGAGGGGGGAGGACATACCACAGATACGCAGTATTTT; CDR3aa: CASSEGGGHTTDTQYF
v_gene: TRBV28; abundance: many; d_gene: TRBD2; j_gene: TRBJ2-3; CDR3nt: TGTGCCAGCAGTTTAGGTTGGACTAGCGGGATGTATAGGACAGATACGCAGTATTTT; CDR3aa: CASSLGWTSGMYRTDTQYF
v_gene: TRBV5-6; abundance: -; d_gene: TRBD1; j_gene: TRBJ1-4; CDR3nt: TGTGCCAGCAGATTAGGACAGGGGGCAACTAATGAAAAACTGTTTTTT; CDR3aa: CASRLGQGATNEKLFF
v_gene: TRBV29-1; abundance: -; d_gene: -; j_gene: TRBJ2-2; CDR3nt: TGCAGCGTTGAAGTATCGGGGCCCGGGGAGCTGTTTTTT; CDR3aa: CSVEVSGPGELFF
v_gene: TRBV3-1; abundance: many; d_gene: -; j_gene: TRBJ1-5; CDR3nt: TGTGCCAGCAGCCAACAGCCGAATCAGCCCCAGCATTTT; CDR3aa: CASSQQPNQPQHF
v_gene: TRBV5-1; abundance: many; d_gene: -; j_gene: TRBJ2-3; CDR3nt: TGCGCCAGCGCCAGGGGTTTTGAAGATACGCAGTATTTT; CDR3aa: CASARGFEDTQYF
v_gene: TRBV6-1; abundance: many; d_gene: TRBD2; j_gene: TRBJ2-1; CDR3nt: TGTGCCAGCAGTGAAGGGACTAGCGGGGCAAATGAGCAGTTCTTC; CDR3aa: CASSEGTSGANEQFF
v_gene: TRBV6-1; abundance: -; d_gene: -; j_gene: TRBJ1-1; CDR3nt: TGTGCCAGCAGTGAAAGACAGTCCATGAACACTGAAGCTTTCTTT; CDR3aa: CASSERQSMNTEAFF
v_gene: TRBV4-3; abundance: few; d_gene: -; j_gene: TRBJ2-2; CDR3nt: TGCGCCAGCAGCCAAGACAGGGGTGGTCTAAAGCTGTTTTTT; CDR3aa: CASSQDRGGLKLFF
v_gene: TRBV6-1; abundance: once; d_gene: TRBD1; j_gene: TRBJ2-2; CDR3nt: TGTGCCAGCAGGCCGGGACAGGGAAGGACCGGGGAGCTGTTTTTT; CDR3aa: CASRPGQGRTGELFF
v_gene: TRBV5-1; abundance: many; d_gene: TRBD2; j_gene: TRBJ2-1; CDR3nt: TGCGCCAGCAGCTTGATCCGGGAGGGCCCCGGTGAGCAGTTCTTC; CDR3aa: CASSLIREGPGEQFF
v_gene: TRBV19; abundance: -; d_gene: -; j_gene: TRBJ2-7; CDR3nt: TGTGCCAGTAGGGCGGCGGGAAATGGTCGCGAGCAGTACTTC; CDR3aa: CASRAAGNGREQYF